The 20 T cell receptor beta chains listed next were all sequenced from one sample in a study of Graves' ophthalmopathy and Graves' hyperthyroidism (dated by TCRdb to 2017 to 2018). The sequencer was an Illumina HiSeq 2000. For repertoire sequencing, the TCR beta CDR3 regions were amplified from RNA transcripts. A first-round RT-PCR used HTBI primers with the Qiagen OneStep RT-PCR kit, followed by a second-round multiplex PCR, size selection and purification. TCRdb itself trimmed the public reads at Q25 with fastp, ran MiXCR and retained productive beta chains. Each record represents a unique CDR3 protein, reported with the most common genes and DNA among its rows. This sample has 210,000 or so distinct CDR3 sequences in its table, and roughly 29% of those were observed once. Of the sample, 9.1% is held by the ten largest clones. The sample taken for sequencing was peripheral blood. The receptors shown here come from a man aged 50 to 59 with Graves' ophthalmopathy. Donor details come from another sample of the same person, matched by shared clones.

This clonotype showed up many times. V and J are TRBV18 and TRBJ1-5; TRBD1 aligns across 7 bases. Unmatched junction bases numbered 0, after V lost 1 base and J lost 3 bases. Looked up from germline, CDR1 is KGHSH and CDR2 is LQKENI. This CDR3 region has 14 residues. In DNA, the CDR3 is TGTGCCAGCTCACCACAGGGGGCCAATCAGCCCCAGCATTTT. Translation gives CASSPQGANQPQHF.

This clonotype occurred many times. This sequence joins TRBV28 and TRBJ2-7, with 9 bases aligning to TRBD1. J was trimmed by 6 bases and V by 9 bases; bases with no gene match: 18. The CDR3 has 16 amino acids. CDR1 is MDHEN and CDR2 is SYDVKM in the germline V gene. CDR3 region: CASTQASTGGKREQYF. CDR3 sequence (DNA): TGTGCCAGTACCCAGGCAAGTACAGGGGGCAAGCGCGAGCAGTACTTC.

This clonotype was recorded many times. CDR3 in DNA: TGCAGCGTTGACGGTCAGCTAGGAAGGGGCTACACCTTC. This codes for CSVDGQLGRGYTF. J is TRBJ1-2 and V is TRBV29-1, with D unclear. The germline gives CDR1 SQVTM, CDR2 ANQGSEA. The length of the CDR3 is 13 residues. V was cut by 3 bases and J by 8 bases, with 16 bases left in between.

This clonotype came up many times. The genes are TRBV12-3 or TRBV12-4 and TRBJ2-7, with 13 positions matching TRBD2. V lost 6 bases to trimming and J lost 1 base; unmatched junction nucleotides: 9. The CDR3 is 17 amino acids. The CDR3 sequence is CASSWDGTSGISYEQYF. The CDR3 bases are TGTGCCAGCAGCTGGGACGGGACTAGCGGGATTTCCTACGAGCAGTACTTC.

The genes are TRBV24-1 and TRBJ1-5, with D unresolved. Germline loops: CDR1 KGHDR, CDR2 SFDVKD. Trimming shortened V by 10 bases and J by 9 bases, and 6 bases separated the two germline ends. The CDR3 has 9 residues. Here the CDR3 reads CATKGPQHF. The CDR3 nucleotides read TGTGCCACGAAAGGGCCCCAGCATTTT.

This chain uses TRBV28 with TRBJ1-2; D uncertain. CDR1 and CDR2 (germline): MDHEN, SYDVKM. Trimming shortened V by 4 bases and J by 4 bases, and 10 bases separated the two germline ends. This CDR3 is 13 amino acids long. CDR3 nucleotides: TGTGCCAGCAGTTCCGGACTGCCCTATGGCTACACCTTC. This codes for CASSSGLPYGYTF.

The chain is built from TRBV28 and TRBJ1-5, with D perhaps TRBD1 (6 bases). The CDR3 totals 14 residues. Germline V lookup: CDR1 MDHEN, CDR2 SYDVKM. The V and J ends lost 5 bases and 5 bases respectively, with 13 bases between them. The chain's CDR3 is CASSPSGGHQPQHF. The CDR3 nucleotides read TGTGCCAGCAGTCCCAGCGGGGGCCATCAGCCCCAGCATTTT.

This clonotype appeared many times. V gene TRBV24-1 combines with J gene TRBJ2-2; 9 bases agree with TRBD1. Germline loops: CDR1 KGHDR, CDR2 SFDVKD. The ends lost 4 bases at V and 5 bases at J; junction bases unmatched: 10. The CDR3 contains 17 residues. The CDR3 nucleotides are TGTGCCACCAGTGAGCCTGGGACAGGGAGTCGGACCGGGGAGCTGTTTTTT. Its translation is CATSEPGTGSRTGELFF.

This clonotype was picked up many times. DNA for the CDR3: TGTGCCTGGAGCCCCGGGTTGAGCGAGACCCAGTACTTC. This translates into CAWSPGLSETQYF. The chain employs TRBV30 and TRBJ2-5; D gene ambiguous. V lost 3 bases to trimming and J lost 5 bases, with 13 bases between them. CDR3 size: 13 residues. CDR1 is GTSNPN, CDR2 SVGIG, per germline (reference sequence).

Only a few counts were recorded for this clonotype. This chain uses TRBV3-1 with TRBJ1-5, with 7 bases identical to TRBD1. J lost 4 bases, V lost 2 bases, and 2 bases had no gene match. There are 14 residues in the CDR3. Germline V CDR1 and CDR2: LGHDT, YNNKEL (reference sequence). CDR3 coding DNA: TGTGCCAGCAGCCAATACAGGGGAAATCAGCCCCAGCATTTT. Protein product: CASSQYRGNQPQHF.

This clonotype was recorded at least ten times. The CDR3 DNA reads as TGTGCTAGTGGTTTGTTGGACAGAGAAGAAGGGACCCAGTACTTC. This codes for CASGLLDREEGTQYF. The chain combines TRBV12-5 with TRBJ2-5, with D possibly being TRBD1 (6 bases). The CDR3 contains 15 residues. Germline CDR1 is LGHNT and CDR2 is FRNRAP. V lost 2 bases to trimming and J lost 7 bases, with 17 bases between them.

This clonotype was seen ten or more times. This chain uses TRBV20-1 with TRBJ1-1; a possible D gene is TRBD1 (6 bases). Germline assignment: CDR1 DFQATT and CDR2 SNEGSKA (reference sequence). The CDR3 consists of 12 residues. V gave up 3 bases and J gave up 4 bases, with 9 bases separating them. The CDR3 DNA sequence: TGCAGTGCTAGCTCGGACAGCACTGAAGCTTTCTTT. Its protein is CSASSDSTEAFF.

This clonotype was counted ten times or more. J is TRBJ2-7 and V is TRBV13, with no clear D. Germline V gives CDR1 PRHDT, CDR2 FYEKMQ (reference sequence). Between the trimmed V and J ends, which lost 5 bases and 4 bases, there was a span of 18 bases. CDR3 size: 15 residues. The CDR3 DNA follows: TGTGCCAGCAGCCCCTCACGGACCACCCCTTACGAGCAGTACTTC. Its translation is CASSPSRTTPYEQYF. Based on the CDR3 plus reference TRBV13 and TRBJ2-7, the full variable domain is AAGVIQSPRHLIKEKRETATLKCYPIPRHDTVYWYQQGPGQDPQFLISFYEKMQSDKGSIPDRFSAQQFSDYHSELNMSSLELGDSALYFCASSPSRTTPYEQYFGPGTRLTVT.

This clonotype came up a few times. The chain joins TRBV28 to TRBJ2-3, with a tentative D call TRBD1 (6 bases). Germline lookup yields CDR1 MDHEN and CDR2 SYDVKM. The CDR3 sequence is 13 residues long. The V and J ends lost 6 bases and 5 bases respectively, with 12 bases between them. This chain's CDR3 is CASSPWTEDTQYF. The CDR3 DNA sequence: TGTGCCAGCAGCCCCTGGACAGAAGATACGCAGTATTTT.

The sample holds many counts of this clonotype. This sequence joins TRBV6-2 or TRBV6-3 and TRBJ2-5; D is ambiguous. CDR3 length: 12 amino acids. With 4 bases removed from V and 4 bases from J, the gap between germline ends came to 7 bases. The V gene's germline CDR1 is MNHEY and CDR2 SVGEGT. In nucleotides, the CDR3 is TGTGCCAGCAGTTTTGTCGGAGAGACCCAGTACTTC. It yields the protein CASSFVGETQYF.

This clonotype has more than one count but fewer than ten. This chain uses TRBV6-5 with TRBJ1-2, with TRBD1 matching over 10 bases. The V gene end was trimmed by 4 bases and the J gene end by 8 bases; junction bases not matched to a gene: 4. This CDR3 comprises 13 residues. The germline V gene encodes CDR1 MNHEY and CDR2 SVGAGI. The CDR3, as DNA: TGTGCCAGCAGTTGGGGACAGGGGAAGGGCTACACCTTC. Translating it yields CASSWGQGKGYTF.

This clonotype was observed at least ten times. The V and J genes are TRBV5-1 and TRBJ1-3, with TRBD1 identical over 8 bases. CDR1 is SGHRS, CDR2 YFSETQ, per germline. The CDR3 runs 15 residues. V was clipped by 1 base and J by 0 bases; unmatched bases: 0. The CDR3 DNA reads TGCGCCAGCAGCTTGCAGGGGGCCTCTGGAAACACCATATATTTT. Translated: CASSLQGASGNTIYF.

This clonotype has a count of ten or more. V and J are TRBV6-1 and TRBJ2-7, with 9 bases that match TRBD2. The trim removed 4 bases at V and 5 bases at J, leaving 12 bases unmatched. CDR3 length equals 16 residues. Germline loops: CDR1 MNHNS, CDR2 SASEGT. This CDR3 reads CASSGSSGSLLNEQYF. The CDR3 coding sequence is TGTGCCAGCAGTGGGAGTAGCGGGAGCCTCCTAAACGAGCAGTACTTC.

This clonotype was detected many times. The chain has TRBV29-1 and TRBJ1-1, with TRBD1 identical over 7 bases. There are 12 residues in the CDR3. V lost 6 bases to trimming and J lost 3 bases; unmatched junction nucleotides: 4. In germline, CDR1 is SQVTM, CDR2 ANQGSEA. The CDR3 reads CSVETGDTEAFF. The CDR3 DNA follows: TGCAGCGTCGAAACAGGGGACACTGAAGCTTTCTTT. The whole variable domain, remainder taken from reference TRBV29-1 and TRBJ1-1, is SAVISQKPSRDICQRGTSLTIQCQVDSQVTMMFWYRQQPGQSLTLIATANQGSEATYESGFVIDKFPISRPNLTFSTLTVSNMSPEDSSIYLCSVETGDTEAFFGQGTRLTVV.

The rearrangement links TRBV7-2 to TRBJ2-7; TRBD1 matches at 7 bases. The length of the CDR3 is 14 residues. Germline V lookup: CDR1 SGHTA, CDR2 FQGNSA. The V and J ends lost 3 bases and 1 base, in that order; junction bases with no gene match: 3. The CDR3, as DNA: TGTGCCAGCAGCTTGATGACAGGGTCCTACGAGCAGTACTTC. Translating it yields CASSLMTGSYEQYF.